This TCR beta chain appears in the sequencing data of a study of blood T cell repertoires in COVID-19. Across the whole study: Acute-phase and convalescent COVID-19 samples originated in the United States, Italy and Spain.

Original processing methods: It was from reference gene primer amplification that nucleated cell counts were estimated. The method was immunoSEQ multiplex PCR; TCRdb's version includes in-frame clones alone and lacks a portion of them. The D gene and trimming were derived from the DNA, and the V and J assignments and clone size from that table. The sample carries some 90,000 clones, 90% recorded once. V lost 4 bases, J lost 4 bases, and 4 bases stayed unmatched. The CDR3 totals 14 residues. Germline CDR1 SGHRS, CDR2 YFSETQ. This clonotype was sampled from a woman older than 75 with active or convalescent COVID-19. Sequencing was carried out using peripheral blood. The chain uses TRBV5-1 and TRBJ1-4; 7 bases fit TRBD1. This chain's CDR3 is CASSPTGNNEKLFF. CDR3 DNA: TGCGCCAGCAGCCCGACAGGGAATAATGAAAAACTGTTTTTT.